Presented here are 19 T cell receptor beta chains from one specimen sequenced in a study of human thymus T cells. Obtained as resections during corrective heart surgery, the thymus tissue was then studied. Repertoires were generated with immunoSEQ multiplex PCR, while TCRdb's copy carries only in-frame clones and drops some. In the table there are some 120,000 clones, around 94% of which are singletons. The sample consisted of thymus tissue. All receptors derive from a boy in the first two years of life with a congenital heart defect but otherwise immunologically healthy.

The V gene is TRBV4-3, the J gene TRBJ1-4; D not certain. The germline CDR1 and CDR2 sequences are LGHNA and YSLEER. V gave up 0 bases and J gave up 5 bases, with 10 bases separating them. The CDR3 contains 15 residues. The CDR3 DNA reads TGCGCCAGCAGCCAAGAGTACAGAGGAAATGAAAAACTGTTTTTT. Protein: CASSQEYRGNEKLFF.

V and J are TRBV20-1 and TRBJ1-2; D call uncertain. CDR1 and CDR2 from the germline V gene are DFQATT and SNEGSKA (reference sequence). This CDR3 has 10 residues. V lost 5 bases and J lost 8, with 9 bases in between. CDR3 loop: CSAQFGGYTF. CDR3 sequence (DNA): TGCAGTGCTCAATTTGGAGGCTACACCTTC.

The CDR3 DNA reads as TGCGCCAGCAGCGGGAGTTTCCCGGGTAGCTATGGCTACACCTTC. Protein sequence: CASSGSFPGSYGYTF. The genes are TRBV5-1 and TRBJ1-2, with D unresolved. V lost 4 bases, J lost 4 bases, and 17 bases lay in between. The CDR3 has 15 residues. Germline V gene lookup returns CDR1 SGHRS and CDR2 YFSETQ. Full variable domain (remainder filled in from reference TRBV5-1 and TRBJ1-2): KAGVTQTPRYLIKTRGQQVTLSCSPISGHRSVSWYQQTPGQGLQFLFEYFSETQRNKGNFPGRFSGRQFSNSRSEMNVSTLELGDSALYLCASSGSFPGSYGYTFGSGTRLTVV.

The rearrangement uses TRBV4-3 and TRBJ1-6; TRBD1 agrees at 9 bases. CDR1 is LGHNA and CDR2 is YSLEER in the germline V gene. The CDR3 length is 16 residues. V was clipped by 1 base and J by 5 bases; unmatched bases: 3. The DNA for the CDR3 is TGCGCCAGCAGCCAAGTACAGGGGGCGAATAATTCACCCCTCCACTTT. Translated, it gives CASSQVQGANNSPLHF.

The chain uses TRBV7-2 and TRBJ2-7; 8 bases match TRBD1. Germline V gene data show CDR1 as SGHTA and CDR2 as FQGNSA. The J segment lost 5 bases and the V segment lost 6 bases, leaving 6 bases of the junction unmatched. CDR3 length equals 13 residues. The CDR3 protein is CASRRQGLDEQYF. Written as DNA, the CDR3 is TGTGCCAGCAGACGACAGGGGTTGGACGAGCAGTACTTC.

This sequence joins TRBV11-2 and TRBJ2-1, with D possibly called TRBD1 or TRBD2 (6 bases each). Germline V gene sequence: CDR1 SGHAT, CDR2 FQNNGV. The CDR3 has 16 residues. V gave up 0 bases and J gave up 9 bases, with 18 bases separating them. Written as DNA, the CDR3 is TGTGCCAGCAGCTTAGATAGGGGGGCACCTTCGGGTGAGCAGTTCTTC. It translates to CASSLDRGAPSGEQFF.

V and J are TRBV27 and TRBJ2-5; D gene uncertain. The length of the CDR3 is 12 residues. The V gene's germline CDR1 is MNHEY and CDR2 SMNVEV (reference sequence). V was cut by 6 bases and J by 4 bases, with 9 bases left in between. CDR3 sequence: CASRGWRETQYF. The CDR3 DNA follows: TGTGCCAGCAGAGGGTGGAGAGAGACCCAGTACTTC.

This rearrangement joins TRBV25-1 to TRBJ2-5; tentatively, D is TRBD2 (5 bases). The germline V gene encodes CDR1 MGHDK and CDR2 SYGVNS. Trimming took off 3 bases at V and 4 bases at J, with 18 bases between the two ends. The CDR3 contains 16 residues. CDR3 loop: CASSDGRRFPLETQYF. For the CDR3, the DNA is TGTGCCAGCAGTGATGGTCGGAGGTTTCCCCTAGAGACCCAGTACTTC.

The chain uses TRBV10-3 and TRBJ2-7; 11 nucleotides match TRBD2. V dropped 3 bases and J dropped 6; count of bases not matched to a gene: 13. The CDR3 extends over 17 amino acids. The germline gives CDR1 ENHRY, CDR2 SYGVKD. The CDR3 sequence: CAISEDSRSSGGREQYF. The CDR3 bases are TGTGCCATCAGTGAAGATTCGAGGTCTAGCGGGGGGCGCGAGCAGTACTTC.

The J gene is TRBJ2-2, the V gene TRBV6-5, with a tentative D call TRBD1 (6 bases). Germline V gives CDR1 MNHEY, CDR2 SVGAGI. The CDR3 has 15 amino acids. Trimming pared 5 bases from V and 0 bases from J, leaving 10 bases between. CDR3 residues: CASSVGTPNTGELFF. Written as DNA, the CDR3 is TGTGCCAGCAGTGTAGGGACACCGAACACCGGGGAGCTGTTTTTT.

The chain combines TRBV11-2 with TRBJ2-5; 7 nucleotides align to TRBD2. The germline gives CDR1 SGHAT, CDR2 FQNNGV. The CDR3 is 15 amino acids. V lost 7 bases, J lost 4 bases, and 12 bases stayed unmatched. This CDR3 is CASNQSGNGGETQYF. In DNA form, the CDR3 reads TGTGCCAGCAACCAAAGCGGGAACGGGGGAGAGACCCAGTACTTC.

The J gene is TRBJ1-2, the V gene TRBV5-1, with D tentatively TRBD1 (5 bases). CDR1 is SGHRS, CDR2 YFSETQ, per germline. This CDR3 has 16 amino acids. With 0 bases removed from V and 3 bases from J, the gap between germline ends came to 15 bases. CDR3 residues: CASSLAAGSEHYGYTF. The CDR3 region has the DNA TGCGCCAGCAGCTTGGCGGCAGGGAGTGAGCACTATGGCTACACCTTC.

The rearrangement links TRBV7-2 to TRBJ1-5; 7 positions match TRBD1. The CDR3 consists of 16 residues. CDR1 is SGHTA and CDR2 is FQGNSA in the germline V gene. J was trimmed by 5 bases and V by 2 bases; bases with no gene match: 9. The CDR3 sequence is CASSLQTGNFHQPQHF. The CDR3 bases are TGTGCCAGCAGCTTACAGACAGGGAATTTCCATCAGCCCCAGCATTTT.

This clone was recorded only once. The chain is built from TRBV5-6 and TRBJ2-5, with D perhaps being TRBD1 or TRBD2 (5 bases each). Germline assignment: CDR1 SGHDT and CDR2 YYEEEE. The CDR3 is made up of 13 amino acids. V gave up 0 bases and J gave up 3 bases, with 6 bases separating them. CDR3 nucleotides: TGTGCCAGCAGCTTGGTGGGGGAAGAGACCCAGTACTTC. Its protein is CASSLVGEETQYF.

The V gene is TRBV7-9, the J gene TRBJ1-1, with a possible D match to TRBD1 (5 bases). The CDR3 is made up of 16 amino acids. V lost 2 bases and J 5 bases, leaving 18 bases between the germline ends. Per germline, CDR1 SEHNR and CDR2 FQNEAQ (reference sequence). CDR3 DNA: TGTGCCAGCAGCTTACCTGTCGGGGGGTCGTGGACTGAAGCTTTCTTT. Its translation is CASSLPVGGSWTEAFF.

The chain is built from TRBV7-8 and TRBJ2-5; D possibly corresponds to TRBD1 (6 bases). Trimming cost V 1 base and J 5 bases, with 23 bases left between them. CDR1 and CDR2 (germline): SGHVS, FQNEAQ. The CDR3 consists of 18 residues. CDR3 sequence reads: CASSLGSKQGRREETQYF. CDR3 DNA sequence: TGTGCCAGCAGCTTAGGCTCAAAACAGGGAAGGAGAGAGGAGACCCAGTACTTC.

The chain recombines TRBV14 with TRBJ1-3; D uncertain. Trimming took off 1 base at V and 0 bases at J, with 7 bases between the two ends. The CDR3 totals 15 residues. In germline, CDR1 is SGHDN, CDR2 FVKESK. The CDR3 spells CASSQAAVSGNTIYF. For the CDR3, the DNA is TGTGCCAGCAGCCAAGCAGCGGTCTCTGGAAACACCATATATTTT.

The chain employs TRBV19 and TRBJ1-4; D remains unclear. The CDR3 loop spans 15 amino acids. Trimming pared 2 bases from V and 4 bases from J, leaving 11 bases between. Germline V gene data show CDR1 as LNHDA and CDR2 as SQIVND (reference sequence). The CDR3 region is CASSIRAGVNEKLFF. The CDR3 bases are TGTGCCAGTAGTATAAGGGCTGGGGTTAATGAAAAACTGTTTTTT.

This chain links TRBV7-2 with TRBJ1-6; possible D gene TRBD1, 5 bases. The germline CDR1 and CDR2 sequences are SGHTA and FQGNSA. This CDR3 region has 17 residues. Trimming stripped 5 bases from V and 10 bases from J, with 24 bases between. The CDR3: CASSASYRGGKRSPLHF. In DNA, the CDR3 is TGTGCCAGCAGCGCCTCGTATAGGGGAGGGAAGAGATCACCCCTCCACTTT.